The source of this T cell receptor beta chain is a study of cytomegalovirus exposure and HLA in healthy donors. Germline V gene data show CDR1 as SGHTA and CDR2 as FQGNSA. This CDR3 has 15 amino acids. Trimming stripped 4 bases from V and 8 bases from J, with 17 bases between. Study-wide results and caveats: The analysis excluded some indistinguishable V segments, including TRBV6-2 and TRBV6-3. Sequences of the TCR beta chain were said to predict the HLA-A and HLA-B alleles of most subjects accurately.

Details on this clone: What it binds is unknown.

The primer mix had 60 Vbeta and 13 Jbeta primers. Assay: immunoSEQ multiplex PCR; the TCRdb copy retains only in-frame clones and omits some. The data contain some 57,000 clones, about 89% of them singletons. This rearrangement joins TRBV7-2 to TRBJ1-4; D uncertain. The sequencing sample was made of PBMCs. This TCR came from a man aged 25-40 years in good health and CMV-seropositive. CDR3 in DNA: TGTGCCAGCAGCTCCCAGATCGGAGTTAGGGAAAAACTGTTTTTT. Amino acids: CASSSQIGVREKLFF.